These 18 T cell receptor beta chains originate from one sample sequenced in a study of blood T cell repertoires in COVID-19. Sequenced by immunoSEQ multiplex PCR; TCRdb stores in-frame clones only, minus some. The table includes 300,000 to 350,000 clones, around nine tenths detected once. Sequenced: peripheral blood. The source of these receptors is a woman aged 30 to 39 with COVID-19, enrolled during active disease.

This chain uses TRBV18 with TRBJ2-7; D is uncertain. Trimming took off 4 bases at V and 3 bases at J, with 7 bases between the two ends. Germline CDR1 reads KGHSH; CDR2 reads LQKENI. This CDR3 is built from 12 residues. The CDR3 sequence is CASSQGDYEQYF. The CDR3 DNA reads TGTGCCAGCTCACAAGGAGACTACGAGCAGTACTTC.

The gene calls are TRBV28 and TRBJ2-5; a weak D match, TRBD2 (5 bases). The CDR3 spans 16 residues. V lost 6 bases, J lost 4 bases, and 21 bases lay in between. Germline lookup yields CDR1 MDHEN and CDR2 SYDVKM. The CDR3 sequence: CASSHPSAETGETQYF. As DNA, the CDR3 is TGTGCCAGCAGCCACCCTTCAGCGGAGACGGGAGAGACCCAGTACTTC.

The chain employs TRBV5-1 and TRBJ2-5; no definite D call. Germline CDR1 SGHRS, CDR2 YFSETQ. Trimming removed 5 bases from V and 3 bases from J, with 14 bases in between. The CDR3 consists of 14 residues. Here the CDR3 reads CASRSPRQEETQYF. Written as DNA, the CDR3 is TGCGCCAGCAGGTCTCCCCGGCAGGAAGAGACCCAGTACTTC.

This chain connects TRBV19 to TRBJ2-1; possibly TRBD2 for D (6 bases). Germline V gene data show CDR1 as LNHDA and CDR2 as SQIVND (reference sequence). The V gene lost 5 bases and the J gene lost 7 bases, with 9 bases spanning the gap. The CDR3 is 12 amino acids. CDR3 region: CASSWAGNEQFF. CDR3 bases: TGTGCCAGTAGTTGGGCGGGAAATGAGCAGTTCTTC.

The rearrangement joins TRBV5-1 to TRBJ2-3; 11 bases align to TRBD2. This CDR3 is 16 amino acids long. V lost 4 bases, J lost 2 bases, and 6 bases stayed unmatched. The germline V gene has CDR1 SGHRS and CDR2 YFSETQ. CDR3 bases: TGCGCCAGCAGCCTTCCGACTAGCGGGGTCACAGATACGCAGTATTTT. The encoded protein is CASSLPTSGVTDTQYF. The variable domain in full, with the rest retrieved from reference TRBV5-1 and TRBJ2-3, is KAGVTQTPRYLIKTRGQQVTLSCSPISGHRSVSWYQQTPGQGLQFLFEYFSETQRNKGNFPGRFSGRQFSNSRSEMNVSTLELGDSALYLCASSLPTSGVTDTQYFGPGTRLTVL.

The chain carries TRBV30 and TRBJ1-1; D is unclear. Germline V gene data show CDR1 as GTSNPN and CDR2 as SVGIG (reference sequence). Trimming left V 0 bases short and J 7 bases short, with 12 bases between. The CDR3 length is 13 residues. CDR3 residues: CAWSVLETGEAFF. CDR3 bases: TGTGCCTGGAGTGTACTCGAGACGGGTGAAGCTTTCTTT.

The genes are TRBV5-5 and TRBJ2-7, with 10 bases fitting TRBD2. The CDR3 is 16 residues long. Germline V gene sequence: CDR1 SGHKS, CDR2 YYEKEE (reference sequence). The V segment lost 1 base and the J segment 0 bases; nucleotides outside the gene matches: 4. This CDR3 is CASSLSGGVSSYEQYF. CDR3 bases: TGTGCCAGCAGCTTGAGCGGGGGGGTTAGCTCCTACGAGCAGTACTTC. The full variable domain, rest sourced from reference TRBV5-5 and TRBJ2-7, is DAGVTQSPTHLIKTRGQQVTLRCSPISGHKSVSWYQQVLGQGPQFIFQYYEKEERGRGNFPDRFSARQFPNYSSELNVNALLLGDSALYLCASSLSGGVSSYEQYFGPGTRLTVT.

The chain carries TRBV6-2 or TRBV6-3 and TRBJ1-4; D ambiguous. V lost 2 bases to trimming and J lost 4 bases, with 11 bases between them. Germline V gene data show CDR1 as MNHEY and CDR2 as SVGEGT. This CDR3 has 15 residues. CDR3 protein: CASSYEAGHNEKLFF. The CDR3 DNA reads as TGTGCCAGCAGTTACGAGGCGGGTCATAATGAAAAACTGTTTTTT.

This chain uses TRBV30 with TRBJ2-3; 8 nucleotides align to TRBD2. Germline trimming cut 0 bases from V and 6 bases from J; bases unmatched to any gene: 17. Germline assignment: CDR1 GTSNPN and CDR2 SVGIG (reference sequence). The CDR3 spans 18 residues. The CDR3 protein is CAWSVRIRREVARDTQYF. CDR3 nucleotide sequence: TGTGCCTGGAGTGTTCGCATTAGGCGGGAGGTGGCCCGTGATACGCAGTATTTT.

V usage is TRBV5-4 and J usage is TRBJ1-5; 9 bases map to TRBD1. The CDR3 is 15 residues long. Germline CDR1 and CDR2: SGHNT and YYREEE (reference sequence). Trimming removed 4 bases from V and 7 bases from J; junction bases left unmatched: 9. This CDR3 reads CASSPDRGSGQPQHF. For the CDR3, the DNA is TGTGCCAGCAGCCCGGACAGGGGAAGTGGCCAGCCCCAGCATTTT.

This clone was observed a single time. V is TRBV10-3 and J is TRBJ1-2; D gene uncertain. This CDR3 region has 14 residues. Germline lookup yields CDR1 ENHRY and CDR2 SYGVKD. V gave up 6 bases and J gave up 1 base, with 12 bases separating them. The CDR3 here is CAISKQGDNYGYTF. Here the CDR3 DNA reads TGTGCCATCAGCAAGCAAGGAGATAACTATGGCTACACCTTC.

This sequence joins TRBV6-1 and TRBJ2-7; D may be TRBD1 (5 bases). The length of the CDR3 is 15 residues. Trimming shortened V by 0 bases and J by 4 bases, and 13 bases separated the two germline ends. The germline gives CDR1 MNHNS, CDR2 SASEGT. CDR3 residues: CASSEARQGPYEQYF. CDR3 coding DNA: TGTGCCAGCAGTGAAGCGAGGCAGGGTCCATACGAGCAGTACTTC.

CDR3 region: CASSPRRSGELFF. For the CDR3, the DNA is TGTGCCAGCAGTCCCAGGCGTAGCGGGGAGCTGTTTTTT. The chain carries TRBV6-5 and TRBJ2-2; D is unresolved. The CDR3 consists of 13 residues. Trimming removed 5 bases at V and 7 bases at J, with 11 bases between. From germline, CDR1 is MNHEY and CDR2 SVGAGI.

The CDR3 sequence is CASSEASGTQYF. For the CDR3, the DNA is TGTGCCAGCAGTGAAGCGAGTGGGACCCAGTACTTC. The V call is TRBV6-1, the J call TRBJ2-5; D unresolved. Germline V gene data show CDR1 as MNHNS and CDR2 as SASEGT. The CDR3 is 12 amino acids. The V gene lost 0 bases and the J gene lost 7 bases, with 6 bases spanning the gap.

The chain carries TRBV13 and TRBJ2-7, with 7 bases lining up with TRBD2. There are 14 residues in the CDR3. Germline V CDR1 and CDR2: PRHDT, FYEKMQ (reference sequence). Trimming took 0 bases from V and 2 from J; bases not matched to a gene: 1. In nucleotides, the CDR3 is TGTGCCAGCAGCTTAGGAGGGAGGGCCTACGAGCAGTACTTC. This translates into CASSLGGRAYEQYF.

The chain is built from TRBV5-4 and TRBJ2-2; 8 bases are shared with TRBD1. The CDR3 is 18 amino acids. V lost 0 bases to trimming and J lost 3 bases; unmatched junction nucleotides: 10. The germline CDR1 and CDR2 sequences are SGHNT and YYREEE (reference sequence). The CDR3 region is CASSLAGRGPPHTGELFF. The CDR3 DNA reads TGTGCCAGCAGCTTGGCTGGCAGGGGGCCCCCCCACACCGGGGAGCTGTTTTTT.

The chain joins TRBV23-1 to TRBJ1-2, with D maybe TRBD1 (6 bases). TRBV23-1 is treated as an ORF (open reading frame) with a function not yet certain. The CDR3 contains 16 residues. The germline V and J ends were trimmed by 8 bases and 1 base, with 20 bases remaining between them. In nucleotides, the CDR3 is TGCGCCAGCCCGTACCGACAGGTTCGAAATAACTATGGCTACACCTTC. It specifies CASPYRQVRNNYGYTF.

This chain connects TRBV19 to TRBJ2-3, with 8 bases aligning to TRBD1. Germline V gene data show CDR1 as LNHDA and CDR2 as SQIVND (reference sequence). Trimming removed 0 bases from V and 0 bases from J; junction bases left unmatched: 5. This CDR3 contains 17 residues. DNA of the CDR3: TGTGCCAGTAGTATAGATCGGGACAGGCTTAGCACAGATACGCAGTATTTT. This encodes CASSIDRDRLSTDTQYF.